Each of the 3 T cell receptor beta chains below was sequenced from the same sample in a study of T cell responses to AZD1222 COVID-19 vaccine. Here immunoSEQ multiplex PCR was the method, and the copy in TCRdb shows in-frame clones only, minus some. The data show over 110,000 clones, with roughly 90% seen just once and 1.5% to 2% held by the top ten. The sequences come from peripheral blood, collected 28 days after the second AZD1222 dose. The receptors here all came from an adult who received the AZD1222 COVID-19 vaccine.

V usage is TRBV27 and J usage is TRBJ2-3; possible D gene TRBD2, 6 bases. CDR1 and CDR2 (germline): MNHEY, SMNVEV (reference sequence). V was cut by 1 base and J by 6 bases, with 17 bases left in between. This CDR3 has 16 amino acids. The CDR3 region has the DNA TGTGCCAGCAGTTTATTTCGGGGGATTTTAGGGGATACGCAGTATTTT. It specifies CASSLFRGILGDTQYF.

This chain joins TRBV7-2 and TRBJ2-7, with D maybe TRBD2 (6 bases). From germline, CDR1 is SGHTA and CDR2 FQGNSA. The CDR3 sequence is 15 residues long. V gave up 4 bases and J gave up 0 bases, with 13 bases separating them. The CDR3 reads CASSSTAGSSYEQYF. The CDR3 nucleotides are TGTGCCAGCAGCTCCACGGCGGGAAGCTCCTACGAGCAGTACTTC. The full variable domain, its missing parts supplied by reference TRBV7-2 and TRBJ2-7, is GAGVSQSPSNKVTEKGKDVELRCDPISGHTALYWYRQSLGQGLEFLIYFQGNSAPDKSGLPSDRFSAERTGGSVSTLTIQRTQQEDSAVYLCASSSTAGSSYEQYFGPGTRLTVT.

V and J are TRBV10-1 and TRBJ2-7, with D hard to call. This CDR3 has 15 residues. The germline gives CDR1 WNHNN, CDR2 SYGVQD (reference sequence). Trimming pared 2 bases from V and 1 base from J, leaving 12 bases between. CDR3 in amino acids: CASSEPPPRSYEQYF. In DNA, the CDR3 is TGCGCCAGCAGTGAGCCACCCCCGAGATCCTACGAGCAGTACTTC.